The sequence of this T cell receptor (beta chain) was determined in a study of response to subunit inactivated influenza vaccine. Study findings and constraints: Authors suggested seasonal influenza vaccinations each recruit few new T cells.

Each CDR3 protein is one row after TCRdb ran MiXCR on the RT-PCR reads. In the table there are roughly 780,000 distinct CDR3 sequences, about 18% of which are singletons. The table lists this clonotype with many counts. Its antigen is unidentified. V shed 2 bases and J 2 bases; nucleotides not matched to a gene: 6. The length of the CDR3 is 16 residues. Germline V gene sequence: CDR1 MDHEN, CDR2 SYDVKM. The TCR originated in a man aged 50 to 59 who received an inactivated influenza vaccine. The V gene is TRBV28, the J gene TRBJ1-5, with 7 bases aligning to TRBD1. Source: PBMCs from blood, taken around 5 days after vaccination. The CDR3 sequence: CASSLTGRGGNQPQHF. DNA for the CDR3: TGTGCCAGCAGTTTAACGGGCAGGGGGGGCAATCAGCCCCAGCATTTT.